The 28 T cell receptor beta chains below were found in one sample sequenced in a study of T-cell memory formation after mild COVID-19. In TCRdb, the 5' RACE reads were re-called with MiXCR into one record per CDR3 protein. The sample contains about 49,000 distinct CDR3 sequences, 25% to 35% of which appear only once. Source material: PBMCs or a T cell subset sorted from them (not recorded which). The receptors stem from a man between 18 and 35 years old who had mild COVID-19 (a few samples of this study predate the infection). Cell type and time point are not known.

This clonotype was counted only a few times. Written as DNA, the CDR3 is TGTGCCAGCAGTTACTCGATCCAGCGGGAGGGGACCCAGTACTTC. Residues: CASSYSIQREGTQYF. The genes are TRBV6-5 and TRBJ2-5; TRBD2 agrees at 10 bases. Germline V gives CDR1 MNHEY, CDR2 SVGAGI. The V segment lost 0 bases and the J segment 7 bases; nucleotides outside the gene matches: 5. The CDR3 contains 15 residues.

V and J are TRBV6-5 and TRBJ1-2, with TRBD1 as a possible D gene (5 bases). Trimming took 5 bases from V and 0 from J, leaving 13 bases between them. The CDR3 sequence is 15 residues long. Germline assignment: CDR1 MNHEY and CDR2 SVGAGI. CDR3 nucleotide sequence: TGTGCCAGCAGTCCCCTCCAGGGTTCTAACTATGGCTACACCTTC. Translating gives CASSPLQGSNYGYTF.

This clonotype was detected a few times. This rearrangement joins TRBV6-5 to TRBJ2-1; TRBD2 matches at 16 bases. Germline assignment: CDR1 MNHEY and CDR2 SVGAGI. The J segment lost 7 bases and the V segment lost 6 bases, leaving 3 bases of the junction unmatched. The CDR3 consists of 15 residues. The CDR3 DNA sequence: TGTGCCAGCAGGCCGGGACTAGCGGGGGGGAATGAGCAGTTCTTC. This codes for CASRPGLAGGNEQFF.

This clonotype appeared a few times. CDR3 nucleotide sequence: TGTGCCAGCAGTTACAGGGGCACCCTTGGCTACACCTTC. This translates into CASSYRGTLGYTF. This chain uses TRBV6-5 with TRBJ1-2; D perhaps matches TRBD1 (5 bases). Trimming took 2 bases from V and 7 from J, leaving 11 bases between them. This CDR3 comprises 13 residues. The V gene's germline CDR1 is MNHEY and CDR2 SVGAGI.

The CDR3 spells CASSADWSSYNEQFF. The CDR3 DNA is TGTGCCAGCAGCGCCGATTGGAGCTCCTACAATGAGCAGTTCTTC. The J gene is TRBJ2-1, the V gene TRBV11-2; D remains ambiguous. The CDR3 runs to 15 residues. The germline V and J ends were trimmed by 5 bases and 0 bases, with 11 bases remaining between them. Germline assignment: CDR1 SGHAT and CDR2 FQNNGV. Filled out from reference TRBV11-2 and TRBJ2-1, the complete variable domain reads EAGVAQSPRYKIIEKRQSVAFWCNPISGHATLYWYQQILGQGPKLLIQFQNNGVVDDSQLPKDRFSAERLKGVDSTLKIQPAKLEDSAVYLCASSADWSSYNEQFFGPGTRLTVL.

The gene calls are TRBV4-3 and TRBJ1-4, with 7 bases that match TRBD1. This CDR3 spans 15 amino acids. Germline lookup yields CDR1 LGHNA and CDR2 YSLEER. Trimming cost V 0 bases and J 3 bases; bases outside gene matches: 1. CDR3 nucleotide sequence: TGCGCCAGCAGCCAAGAAGGGACAGCTAATGAAAAACTGTTTTTT. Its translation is CASSQEGTANEKLFF.

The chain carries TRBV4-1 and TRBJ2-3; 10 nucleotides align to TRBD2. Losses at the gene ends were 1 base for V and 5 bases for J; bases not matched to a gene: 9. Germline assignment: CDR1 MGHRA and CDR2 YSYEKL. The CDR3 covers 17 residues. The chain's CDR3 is CASSQGTGLAEEDTQYF. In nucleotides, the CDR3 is TGCGCCAGCAGCCAAGGTACCGGACTAGCGGAGGAAGATACGCAGTATTTT.

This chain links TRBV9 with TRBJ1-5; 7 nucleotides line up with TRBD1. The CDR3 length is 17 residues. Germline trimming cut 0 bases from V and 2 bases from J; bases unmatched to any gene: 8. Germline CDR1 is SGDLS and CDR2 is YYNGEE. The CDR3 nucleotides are TGTGCCAGCAGCGTAGCGCCCGACAGGGACCGCAATCAGCCCCAGCATTTT. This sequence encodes CASSVAPDRDRNQPQHF.

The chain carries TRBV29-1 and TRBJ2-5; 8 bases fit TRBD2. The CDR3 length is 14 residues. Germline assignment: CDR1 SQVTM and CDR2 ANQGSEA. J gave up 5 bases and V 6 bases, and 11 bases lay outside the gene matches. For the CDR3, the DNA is TGCAGCGTCGATGGACTAGCTGGAGGGGAGACCCAGTACTTC. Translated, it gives CSVDGLAGGETQYF.

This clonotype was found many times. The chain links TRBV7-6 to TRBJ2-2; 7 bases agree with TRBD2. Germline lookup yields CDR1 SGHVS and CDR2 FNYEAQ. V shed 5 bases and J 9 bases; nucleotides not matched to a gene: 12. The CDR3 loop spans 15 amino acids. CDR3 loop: CASSPAGGSRWELFF. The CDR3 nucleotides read TGTGCCAGCAGCCCCGCCGGCGGGAGCCGTTGGGAGCTGTTTTTT.

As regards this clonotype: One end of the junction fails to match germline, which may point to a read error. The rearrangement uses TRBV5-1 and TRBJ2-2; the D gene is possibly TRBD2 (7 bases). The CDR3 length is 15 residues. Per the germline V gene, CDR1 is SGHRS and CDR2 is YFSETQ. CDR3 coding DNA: TGCGCCAGCAGCTTGGCCAGCGGGGACACCGGGGAGATGTTTTTT. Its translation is CASSLASGDTGEMFF.

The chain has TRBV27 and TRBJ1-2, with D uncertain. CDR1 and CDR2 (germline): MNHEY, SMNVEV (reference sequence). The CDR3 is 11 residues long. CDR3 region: CAMRENYGYTF. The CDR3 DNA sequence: TGTGCAATGAGGGAAAACTATGGCTACACCTTC.

The CDR3 bases are TGTGCCAGCAGTTCGGGACAGGGGGCAGGCTATGGCTACACCTTC. Its protein product is CASSSGQGAGYGYTF. The chain links TRBV12-3 or TRBV12-4 to TRBJ1-2, with TRBD1 matching over 12 bases. This CDR3 is 15 amino acids long. Unmatched junction bases numbered 4, after V lost 4 bases and J lost 4 bases.

CDR3 coding DNA: TGTGCCAGCAGCCCTACTAGTTCAGGGGCCCAGTACTTC. Translated: CASSPTSSGAQYF. The chain uses TRBV6-5 and TRBJ2-5, with D perhaps matching TRBD1 (6 bases). The germline gives CDR1 MNHEY, CDR2 SVGAGI. The CDR3 has 13 residues. V lost 6 bases and J lost 9, with 17 bases in between.

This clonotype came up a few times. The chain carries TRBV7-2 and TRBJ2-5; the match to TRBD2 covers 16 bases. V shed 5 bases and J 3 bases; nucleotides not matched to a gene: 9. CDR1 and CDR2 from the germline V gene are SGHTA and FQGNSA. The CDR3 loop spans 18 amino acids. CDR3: CASSPPGLAGGQEETQYF. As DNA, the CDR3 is TGTGCCAGCAGCCCGCCGGGACTAGCGGGGGGGCAGGAAGAGACCCAGTACTTC.

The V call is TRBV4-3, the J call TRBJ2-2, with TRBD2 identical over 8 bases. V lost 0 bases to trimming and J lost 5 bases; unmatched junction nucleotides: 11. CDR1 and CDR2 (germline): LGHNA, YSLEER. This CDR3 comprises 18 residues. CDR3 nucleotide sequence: TGCGCCAGCAGCCAAGAAGTTAATCCCGGGAGGGCGACCGGGGAGCTGTTTTTT. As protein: CASSQEVNPGRATGELFF.

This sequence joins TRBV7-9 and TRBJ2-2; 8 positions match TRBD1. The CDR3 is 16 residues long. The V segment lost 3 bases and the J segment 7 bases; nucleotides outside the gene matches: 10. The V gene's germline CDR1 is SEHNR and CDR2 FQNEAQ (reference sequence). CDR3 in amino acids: CASSFPRTGKLGELFF. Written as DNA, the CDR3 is TGTGCCAGCAGCTTTCCCCGGACAGGGAAACTCGGGGAGCTGTTTTTT. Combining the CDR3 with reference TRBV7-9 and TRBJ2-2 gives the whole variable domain DTGVSQNPRHKITKRGQNVTFRCDPISEHNRLYWYRQTLGQGPEFLTYFQNEAQLEKSRLLSDRFSAERPKGSFSTLEIQRTEQGDSAMYLCASSFPRTGKLGELFFGEGSRLTVL.

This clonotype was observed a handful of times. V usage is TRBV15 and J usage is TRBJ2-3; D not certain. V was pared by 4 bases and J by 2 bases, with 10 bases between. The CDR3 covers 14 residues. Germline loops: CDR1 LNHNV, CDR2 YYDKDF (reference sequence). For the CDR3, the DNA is TGTGCCACCAGCATTCAGGAAGTCACAGATACGCAGTATTTT. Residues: CATSIQEVTDTQYF.

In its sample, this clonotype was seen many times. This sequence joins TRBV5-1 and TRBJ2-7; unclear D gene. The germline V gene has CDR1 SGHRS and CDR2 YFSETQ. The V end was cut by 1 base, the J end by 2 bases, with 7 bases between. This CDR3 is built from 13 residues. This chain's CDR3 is CASSLRSAYEQYF. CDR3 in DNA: TGCGCCAGCAGCTTGAGGTCGGCCTACGAGCAGTACTTC.

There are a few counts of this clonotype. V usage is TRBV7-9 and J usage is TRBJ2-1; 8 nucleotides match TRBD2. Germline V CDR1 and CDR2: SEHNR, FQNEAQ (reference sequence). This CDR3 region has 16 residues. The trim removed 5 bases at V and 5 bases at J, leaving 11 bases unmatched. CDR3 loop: CASSLGRGAYNNEQFF. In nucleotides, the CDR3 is TGTGCCAGCAGCCTCGGGAGGGGGGCCTATAACAATGAGCAGTTCTTC.

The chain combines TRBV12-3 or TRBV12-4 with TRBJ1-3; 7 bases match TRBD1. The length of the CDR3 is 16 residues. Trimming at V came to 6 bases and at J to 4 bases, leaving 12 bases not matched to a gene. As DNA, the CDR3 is TGTGCCAGCAGCCCGGGCTACACAGGGGTCGGAAACACCATATATTTT. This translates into CASSPGYTGVGNTIYF.

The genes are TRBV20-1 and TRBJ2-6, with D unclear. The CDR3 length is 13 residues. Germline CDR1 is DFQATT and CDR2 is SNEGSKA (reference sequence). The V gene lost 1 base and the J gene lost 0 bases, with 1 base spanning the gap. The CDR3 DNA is TGCAGTGCTAGAGTCTCTGGGGCCAACGTCCTGACTTTC. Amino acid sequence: CSARVSGANVLTF.

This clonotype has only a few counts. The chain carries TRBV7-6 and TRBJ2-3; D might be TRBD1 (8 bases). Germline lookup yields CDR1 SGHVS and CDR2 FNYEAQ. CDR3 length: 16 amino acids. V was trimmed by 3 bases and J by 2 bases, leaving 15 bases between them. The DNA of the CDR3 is TGTGCCAGCAGCTTCAGGGGGCGGGGGAACACAGATACGCAGTATTTT. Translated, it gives CASSFRGRGNTDTQYF.

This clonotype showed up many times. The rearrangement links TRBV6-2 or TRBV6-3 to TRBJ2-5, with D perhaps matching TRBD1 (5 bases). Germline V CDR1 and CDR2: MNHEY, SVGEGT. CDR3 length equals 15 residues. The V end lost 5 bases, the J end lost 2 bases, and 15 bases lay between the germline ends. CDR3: CASSDLRQMQETQYF. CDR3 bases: TGTGCCAGCAGTGACCTCAGACAGATGCAAGAGACCCAGTACTTC.

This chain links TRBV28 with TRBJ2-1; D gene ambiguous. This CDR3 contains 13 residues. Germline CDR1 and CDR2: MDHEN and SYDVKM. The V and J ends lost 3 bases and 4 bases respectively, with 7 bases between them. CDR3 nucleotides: TGTGCCAGCAGTTTCGGGTTTTACAATGAGCAGTTCTTC. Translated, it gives CASSFGFYNEQFF.

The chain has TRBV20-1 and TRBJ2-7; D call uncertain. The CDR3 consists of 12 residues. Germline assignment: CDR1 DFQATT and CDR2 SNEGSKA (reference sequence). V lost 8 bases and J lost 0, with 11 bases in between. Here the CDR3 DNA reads TGCAGTCTTGGTGGCAGCTCCTACGAGCAGTACGTC. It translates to CSLGGSSYEQYV.

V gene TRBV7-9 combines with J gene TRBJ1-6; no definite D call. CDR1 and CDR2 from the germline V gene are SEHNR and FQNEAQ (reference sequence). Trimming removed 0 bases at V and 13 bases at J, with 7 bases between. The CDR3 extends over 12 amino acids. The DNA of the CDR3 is TGTGCCAGCAGCTTAGCGGGTATTCCCCTCCACTTT. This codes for CASSLAGIPLHF. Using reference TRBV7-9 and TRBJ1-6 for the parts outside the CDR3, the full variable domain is DTGVSQNPRHKITKRGQNVTFRCDPISEHNRLYWYRQTLGQGPEFLTYFQNEAQLEKSRLLSDRFSAERPKGSFSTLEIQRTEQGDSAMYLCASSLAGIPLHFGNGTRLTVT.

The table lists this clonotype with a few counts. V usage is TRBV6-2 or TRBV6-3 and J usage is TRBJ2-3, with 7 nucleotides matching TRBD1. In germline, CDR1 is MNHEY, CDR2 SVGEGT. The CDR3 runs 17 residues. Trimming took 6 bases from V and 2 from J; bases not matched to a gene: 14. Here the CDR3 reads CASRTLGTERITDTQYF. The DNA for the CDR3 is TGTGCCAGCAGGACACTCGGGACAGAAAGAATCACAGATACGCAGTATTTT.